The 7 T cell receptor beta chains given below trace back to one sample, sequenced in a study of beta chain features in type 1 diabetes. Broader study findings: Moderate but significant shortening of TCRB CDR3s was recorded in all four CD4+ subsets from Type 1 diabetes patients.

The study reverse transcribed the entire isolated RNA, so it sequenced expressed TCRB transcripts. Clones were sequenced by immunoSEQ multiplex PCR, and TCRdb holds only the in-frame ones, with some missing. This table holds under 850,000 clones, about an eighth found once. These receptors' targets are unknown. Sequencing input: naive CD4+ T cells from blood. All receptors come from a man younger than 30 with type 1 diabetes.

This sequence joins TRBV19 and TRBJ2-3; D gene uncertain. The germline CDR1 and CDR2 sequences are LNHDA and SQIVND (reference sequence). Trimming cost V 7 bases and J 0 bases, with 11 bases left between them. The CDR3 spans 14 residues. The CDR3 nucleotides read TGTGCCAGTACCGATAGCCGTAGCACAGATACGCAGTATTTT. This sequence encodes CASTDSRSTDTQYF.

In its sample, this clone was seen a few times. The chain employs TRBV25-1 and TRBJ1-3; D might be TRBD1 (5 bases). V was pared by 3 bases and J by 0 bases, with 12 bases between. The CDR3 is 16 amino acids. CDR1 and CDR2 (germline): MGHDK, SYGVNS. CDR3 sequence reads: CASSDRGELSGNTIYF. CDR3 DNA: TGTGCCAGCAGTGATCGGGGGGAACTCTCTGGAAACACCATATATTTT.

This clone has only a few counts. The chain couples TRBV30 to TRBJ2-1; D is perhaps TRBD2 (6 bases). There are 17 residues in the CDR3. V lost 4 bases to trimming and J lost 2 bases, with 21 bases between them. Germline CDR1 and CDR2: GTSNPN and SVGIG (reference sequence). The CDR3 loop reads CAWIPGTPTTAYNEQFF. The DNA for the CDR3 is TGTGCCTGGATTCCCGGGACTCCCACGACGGCCTACAATGAGCAGTTCTTC.

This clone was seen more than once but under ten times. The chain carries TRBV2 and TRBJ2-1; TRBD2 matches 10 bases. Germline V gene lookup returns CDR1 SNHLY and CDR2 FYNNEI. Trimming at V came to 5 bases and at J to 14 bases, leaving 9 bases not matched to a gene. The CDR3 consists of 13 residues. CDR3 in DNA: TGTGCCAGCAGTCCTAGCGGGGGACGACCGGAGTTCTTC. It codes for CASSPSGGRPEFF.

The CDR3 DNA reads TGTGCCACTGTTCTCAGGGTAGGGGAAAAACTGTTTTTT. Its protein product is CATVLRVGEKLFF. The chain links TRBV15 to TRBJ1-4, with D tentatively TRBD1 (5 bases). V gave up 9 bases and J gave up 8 bases, with 16 bases separating them. From germline, CDR1 is LNHNV and CDR2 YYDKDF (reference sequence). The CDR3 has 13 amino acids.

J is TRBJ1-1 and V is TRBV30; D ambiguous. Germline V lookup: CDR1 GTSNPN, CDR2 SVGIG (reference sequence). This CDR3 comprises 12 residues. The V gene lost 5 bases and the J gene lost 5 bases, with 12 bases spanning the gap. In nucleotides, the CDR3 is TGTGCCTGGGGAGAGAGTGGTACTGAAGCTTTCTTT. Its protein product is CAWGESGTEAFF.

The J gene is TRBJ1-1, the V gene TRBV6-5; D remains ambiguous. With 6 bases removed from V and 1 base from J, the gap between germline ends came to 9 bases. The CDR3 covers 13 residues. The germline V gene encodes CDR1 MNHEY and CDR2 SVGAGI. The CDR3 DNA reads TGTGCCAGCAGGCGGGATCCGAACACTGAAGCTTTCTTT. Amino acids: CASRRDPNTEAFF.